This T cell receptor (beta chain) was sequenced for a study of OX40 agonist ivuxolimab in advanced cancers. Describing the broader study: Ivuxolimab was a fully human IgG2 agonistic monoclonal antibody targeting the costimulatory receptor OX40 (CD134). Intravenous ivuxolimab was administered to patients every 2 weeks at six dose levels: 0.01, 0.1, 0.3, 1.5, 3 and 10 mg/kg. Among the 52 dose-escalation patients, about 20 had hepatocellular carcinoma, approximately 15 melanoma, 9 renal cell carcinoma and 9 head and neck cancer. A male proportion of roughly 85% and a mean age of 60 years, ranging from about 20 to 80, were recorded for the dose-escalation cohort. Prior anti-PD-1, anti-PD-L1 or anti-CTLA-4 therapy was permitted, and less than 45% of dose-escalation patients had received checkpoint inhibitors. Partial responses were achieved by three dose-escalation patients, of whom one had hepatocellular carcinoma and two had cutaneous melanoma. Peripheral TCRbeta sequencing was intended to test whether TCR sequence diversity was altered and clonal T-cell expansion was caused by ivuxolimab. The monotherapy dose-escalation portion (N ≈ 50 patients) of the phase I ivuxolimab trial is reported in the paper. The study at large found these results: Low levels of normalized T-cell clonal expansion were also seen in some patients who did not respond. At doses from 0.1 to 3.0 mg/kg, clonal expansion was seen in both CD4+ and CD8+ blood T cells between baseline and week 6. The antigen specificity of the clonally expanded peripheral T cells was not determined. After ivuxolimab, more expanded clones were found on average in CD8+ T cells than in CD4+ T cells. In the 0.1-3.0 mg/kg groups, partial responders were among the patients with the lowest normalized peripheral clonal expansion, particularly in CD8+ T cells.

The trial excluded patients who had a history of autoimmune disease or were on systemic immunosuppression. Peripheral blood for TCR sequencing was collected from all dose cohorts at baseline, on cycle 4 day 1, and on cycle 7 day 1. Samples came from an open-label, multicenter, first-in-human phase I dose-escalation trial of ivuxolimab. Adults with locally advanced or metastatic head and neck squamous cell, hepatocellular, melanoma or renal cell carcinoma were enrolled in the trial. Before TCR sequencing, CD4+ and CD8+ T cells were separately sorted from peripheral blood. For sequencing of the TCRbeta CDR3 region, genomic DNA was extracted from the sorted cells. The immunoSEQ Assay was used for sequencing of TCRbeta CDR3 regions. Imported from immuneACCESS, the table was reduced by TCRdb to in-frame sequences with V and J called. These copies leave out some clones; in studies compared against another copy, an unresolved V gene accounts for under half, and the cause of the remainder is not known. Here the sample has 60,000 to 75,000 clones; about 83% occur a single time. The ten largest clones take up 1.4% of the sample.

V was cut back by 5 bases and J by 2 bases, leaving a gap of 19 bases between them. As encoded in the germline V gene, CDR1 is SGHVS while CDR2 is FQNEAQ. Its CDR3 holds 17 amino acids, cysteine through phenylalanine. The retained sequence is limited to the CDR3, 51 bases, with the frame set at the first base. About this clone itself: The antigen it binds to is not known. The record has no base qualities; no much larger clone is one base away.

The TCR sequence derives from an adult with an advanced solid tumor such as melanoma, head and neck, liver or kidney cancer. The receptor chain draws on TRBV7-8 and TRBJ1-5; no confident D gene assignment can be made. The material sequenced was CD4+ or CD8+ T cells sorted from blood, taken in a trial of the OX40 agonist ivuxolimab. The CDR3 region reads CASSPNAPGWRNQPQHF. The nucleotide sequence is TGTGCCAGCAGCCCAAACGCCCCCGGGTGGCGCAATCAGCCCCAGCATTTT.